A single sample gave rise to the 15 T cell receptor beta chains below, sequenced in a study of shared clonotypes between healthy human individuals. This table comes from immunoSEQ multiplex PCR, and its TCRdb copy is limited to in-frame clones, with some not included. The repertoire has under 2.5 million clones, about 90% of them found once; the top ten carry roughly 0.34%. Sequencing used naive CD4+ T cells from PBMCs. The subset is: CD45RA+ positively selected. The receptors stem from a man between 18 and 35 years old in good health. Some clones in this sample may be carry-over from other donors' samples.

The V call is TRBV12-5, the J call TRBJ2-5; tentatively, D is TRBD1 (5 bases). The germline V gene encodes CDR1 LGHNT and CDR2 FRNRAP. The CDR3 has 13 amino acids. Between the trimmed V and J ends, which lost 6 bases and 5 bases, there was a span of 13 bases. This CDR3 is CASGISGSETQYF. DNA of the CDR3: TGTGCTAGTGGGATATCAGGGTCGGAGACCCAGTACTTC. The full variable domain, with the rest looked up from reference TRBV12-5 and TRBJ2-5, is DARVTQTPRHKVTEMGQEVTMRCQPILGHNTVFWYRQTMMQGLELLAYFRNRAPLDDSGMPKDRFSAEMPDATLATLKIQPSEPRDSAVYFCASGISGSETQYFGPGTRLLVL.

The rearrangement joins TRBV6-1 to TRBJ2-7; no definite D call. This CDR3 has 15 residues. The V and J ends lost 1 base and 0 bases respectively, with 10 bases between them. From germline, CDR1 is MNHNS and CDR2 SASEGT. CDR3 sequence: CASSEVIGGSYEQYF. The CDR3 DNA follows: TGTGCCAGCAGTGAAGTTATTGGTGGCTCCTACGAGCAGTACTTC.

This clone was seen only a few times. The chain joins TRBV10-3 to TRBJ1-2; D is ambiguous. V lost 3 bases and J 3 bases, leaving 5 bases between the germline ends. There are 12 residues in the CDR3. Germline-derived CDR1 and CDR2 are ENHRY and SYGVKD. CDR3 bases: TGTGCCATCAGTGATGGGGACTATGGCTACACCTTC. This encodes CAISDGDYGYTF.

Here the CDR3 DNA reads TGTGCCATCAGTGGCCTGGACAGGGGGCTCACTGAAGCTTTCTTT. It translates to CAISGLDRGLTEAFF. J is TRBJ1-1 and V is TRBV10-3; 11 nucleotides align to TRBD1. The CDR3 runs to 15 residues. Germline loops: CDR1 ENHRY, CDR2 SYGVKD. The trim removed 4 bases at V and 4 bases at J, leaving 5 bases unmatched.

This chain links TRBV7-2 with TRBJ2-7; either TRBD1 or TRBD2 may fit D (5 bases each). V was cut by 5 bases and J by 3 bases, with 20 bases left in between. CDR1 SGHTA and CDR2 FQGNSA come from the germline V gene. The CDR3 loop spans 16 amino acids. The CDR3, as DNA: TGTGCCAGCAGCGTGGGACGGACCGCGTCTGGCTACGAGCAGTACTTC. Translated, it gives CASSVGRTASGYEQYF.

V and J are TRBV9 and TRBJ1-5, with unresolved D. The ends were cut back, 4 bases at V and 3 bases at J, with 11 bases in the middle. Germline V gene sequence: CDR1 SGDLS, CDR2 YYNGEE. This CDR3 contains 14 residues. The CDR3 region is CASSPGSSNQPQHF. The CDR3 DNA reads TGTGCCAGCAGCCCGGGCAGTTCCAATCAGCCCCAGCATTTT.

The chain employs TRBV10-3 and TRBJ2-1; D gene unclear. This CDR3 region has 13 residues. CDR1 and CDR2 (germline): ENHRY, SYGVKD. Deletions cut 0 bases from V and 4 bases from J, with 4 bases between. The CDR3 loop is CAISESRYNEQFF. The DNA of the CDR3 is TGTGCCATCAGTGAGTCCCGGTACAATGAGCAGTTCTTC.

This chain connects TRBV28 to TRBJ1-3; D gene uncertain. From germline, CDR1 is MDHEN and CDR2 SYDVKM. This CDR3 spans 15 amino acids. V was shortened by 1 base and J by 4 bases, with 11 bases between the two germline ends. The DNA of the CDR3 is TGTGCCAGCAGTTTATCTGGGGAAGGAGGAAACACCATATATTTT. Its protein is CASSLSGEGGNTIYF.

The genes are TRBV6-5 and TRBJ1-1; D is uncertain. CDR1 and CDR2 from the germline V gene are MNHEY and SVGAGI. V was shortened by 2 bases and J by 6 bases, with 13 bases between the two germline ends. The CDR3 totals 14 residues. Written as DNA, the CDR3 is TGTGCCAGCAGTTACACGCCCCCTGGAGCTGAAGCTTTCTTT. This encodes CASSYTPPGAEAFF.

In this sample, this clone turned up once. This rearrangement joins TRBV18 to TRBJ2-1; perhaps TRBD2 as D (7 bases). V was shortened by 1 base and J by 6 bases, with 13 bases between the two germline ends. The CDR3 is 15 amino acids. Germline lookup yields CDR1 KGHSH and CDR2 LQKENI. The CDR3: CASSPREGDFNEQFF. CDR3 nucleotide sequence: TGTGCCAGCTCACCACGGGAGGGGGATTTCAATGAGCAGTTCTTC.

V usage is TRBV28 and J usage is TRBJ2-3; D not resolved. CDR3 size: 16 residues. Deletions cut 2 bases from V and 4 bases from J, with 16 bases between. In germline, CDR1 is MDHEN, CDR2 SYDVKM. This CDR3 is CASSLRATRTPDTQYF. The CDR3 DNA is TGTGCCAGCAGTTTAAGGGCTACCCGAACACCAGATACGCAGTATTTT.

This clone was observed a single time. The same CDR3 is also encoded by other DNA sequences in this sample. The rearrangement joins TRBV9 to TRBJ2-7; D unresolved. V shed 0 bases and J shed 2 bases, with 9 bases lying between them. Germline CDR1 SGDLS, CDR2 YYNGEE. The CDR3 extends over 14 amino acids. The DNA of the CDR3 is TGTGCCAGCAGCGTAGACGGTCTCGCCTACGAGCAGTACTTC. Its protein product is CASSVDGLAYEQYF.

The count of this clone is one. The chain couples TRBV9 to TRBJ2-7, with D unclear. The CDR3 has 15 residues. V lost 1 base and J 0 bases, leaving 11 bases between the germline ends. Germline lookup yields CDR1 SGDLS and CDR2 YYNGEE. CDR3 coding DNA: TGTGCCAGCAGCGTATCCCCTGGAGCCTCCTACGAGCAGTACTTC. Protein sequence: CASSVSPGASYEQYF.

A note on this clone: Other nucleotide sequences from this sample produce the same CDR3. The rearrangement joins TRBV18 to TRBJ2-5; TRBD2 is a possible D gene (6 bases). Deletions cut 3 bases from V and 5 bases from J, with 7 bases between. The CDR3 length is 12 residues. Germline-derived CDR1 and CDR2 are KGHSH and LQKENI. For the CDR3, the DNA is TGTGCCAGCTCACCGGGGAGGGAGACCCAGTACTTC. Its protein product is CASSPGRETQYF.

The chain employs TRBV15 and TRBJ2-7; no clear D gene. Trimming stripped 3 bases from V and 5 bases from J, with 14 bases between. The CDR3 has 14 residues. Germline CDR1 and CDR2: LNHNV and YYDKDF (reference sequence). CDR3 DNA: TGTGCCACCAGCAGTATCTCTGGTGAGGACGAGCAGTACTTC. Encoded protein: CATSSISGEDEQYF.